These T cell receptor beta chains were read from a single sample in a study of blood T cell repertoires in COVID-19. Sequencing used immunoSEQ multiplex PCR; TCRdb keeps in-frame clones, though not all of them. The sample lists hundreds of thousands of clones, nearly 90% occurring once. The sequencing input was peripheral blood. These receptors came from a woman aged 18-30 years who had recovered from COVID-19. Each CDR3 is given with its conserved first and last residue. D genes are given only for firm matches. Part of the rows lack a size; the others show once, few, many or a class for expanded clones.

D: TRBD2
V: TRBV7-9
J: TRBJ2-2
size: -
CDR3: CASSRSGRGAGELFF
DNA: TGTGCCAGCAGCCGTAGCGGGAGGGGCGCCGGGGAGCTGTTTTTT

D: TRBD2
V: TRBV29-1
J: TRBJ2-5
size: -
CDR3: CSVRGSGKQETQYF
DNA: TGCAGCGTGAGAGGTAGCGGGAAACAAGAGACCCAGTACTTC

D: -
V: TRBV6-5
J: TRBJ2-2
size: once
CDR3: CASSYKGLRTGELFF
DNA: TGTGCCAGCAGTTACAAGGGGCTAAGGACCGGGGAGCTGTTTTTT

D: -
V: TRBV11-3
J: TRBJ2-3
size: -
CDR3: CASSSFMTDTQYF
DNA: TGTGCCAGCAGCTCATTCATGACAGATACGCAGTATTTT

D: -
V: TRBV27
J: TRBJ1-1
size: -
CDR3: CASSYSVPLNTEAFF
DNA: TGTGCCAGCAGTTATAGCGTCCCTTTGAACACTGAAGCTTTCTTT

D: TRBD2
V: TRBV7-3
J: TRBJ2-1
size: -
CDR3: CASSPGTSGGNEQFF
DNA: TGTGCCAGCAGCCCCGGGACTAGCGGAGGCAATGAGCAGTTCTTC

D: -
V: TRBV29-1
J: TRBJ1-2
size: -
CDR3: CSVQSSYGYTF
DNA: TGCAGCGTTCAATCCAGCTATGGCTACACCTTC

D: -
V: TRBV5-4
J: TRBJ1-1
size: -
CDR3: CASSLDTGRSSINTEAFF
DNA: TGTGCCAGCAGCTTGGACACGGGAAGGTCTTCTATCAACACTGAAGCTTTCTTT

D: TRBD2
V: TRBV28
J: TRBJ2-4
size: -
CDR3: CASSLSLRAGGTLAKNIQYF
DNA: TGTGCCAGCAGTTTAAGTTTGAGGGCGGGAGGGACCCTAGCCAAAAACATTCAGTACTTC

D: TRBD2
V: TRBV3-1/TRBV3-2
J: TRBJ2-7
size: -
CDR3: CASSQLAGVYEQYF
DNA: TGTGCCAGCAGCCAACTAGCGGGAGTTTACGAGCAGTACTTC

D: TRBD1
V: TRBV7-9
J: TRBJ1-2
size: -
CDR3: CASSLVGQGASGYTF
DNA: TGTGCCAGCAGCTTAGTGGGACAGGGGGCAAGTGGCTACACCTTC

D: TRBD2
V: TRBV13
J: TRBJ2-1
size: -
CDR3: CASSIGLAPHNEQFF
DNA: TGTGCCAGCAGCATTGGACTAGCTCCCCACAATGAGCAGTTCTTC

D: TRBD1
V: TRBV13
J: TRBJ1-2
size: -
CDR3: CASSRTGQGSVYGYTF
DNA: TGTGCCAGCAGCCGAACCGGACAGGGGAGCGTCTATGGCTACACCTTC

D: TRBD1
V: TRBV13
J: TRBJ1-2
size: -
CDR3: CASSLVDRGLGYTF
DNA: TGTGCCAGCAGCTTAGTTGACAGGGGGCTTGGCTACACCTTC

D: TRBD1
V: TRBV5-4
J: TRBJ2-7
size: few
CDR3: CASSFHLLEGTDEQYF
DNA: TGTGCCAGCAGCTTCCACCTCCTCGAAGGGACAGACGAGCAGTACTTC

D: -
V: TRBV7-9
J: TRBJ1-1
size: -
CDR3: CASSFAGDTEAFF
DNA: TGTGCCAGCAGCTTCGCAGGGGACACTGAAGCTTTCTTT

D: -
V: TRBV4-1
J: TRBJ1-2
size: few
CDR3: CASSQDRWSGEPYYGYTF
DNA: TGCGCCAGCAGCCAAGATAGATGGTCAGGGGAACCTTACTATGGCTACACCTTC

D: -
V: TRBV5-6
J: TRBJ1-1
size: -
CDR3: CASSFQNTEAFF
DNA: TGTGCCAGCAGCTTCCAAAACACTGAAGCTTTCTTT

D: TRBD1
V: TRBV5-1
J: TRBJ2-2
size: -
CDR3: CASSLRGLTNTGELFF
DNA: TGCGCCAGCAGCTTGAGGGGGCTAACGAACACCGGGGAGCTGTTTTTT

D: -
V: TRBV7-2
J: TRBJ2-5
size: -
CDR3: CASSFQRTVRGETQYF
DNA: TGTGCCAGCAGCTTCCAACGGACTGTAAGAGGGGAGACCCAGTACTTC

D: TRBD1
V: TRBV6-2/TRBV6-3
J: TRBJ2-1
size: few
CDR3: CASSFNYRGHNEQFF
DNA: TGTGCCAGCAGTTTCAACTACAGGGGCCACAATGAGCAGTTCTTC

D: TRBD1
V: TRBV27
J: TRBJ2-1
size: -
CDR3: CASSLYGTGPYNSYNEQFF
DNA: TGTGCCAGCAGTTTATATGGGACAGGGCCATATAACTCCTACAATGAGCAGTTCTTC

D: -
V: TRBV19
J: TRBJ2-7
size: -
CDR3: CASSINSDYEQYF
DNA: TGTGCCAGTAGTATAAATAGCGATTACGAGCAGTACTTC

D: TRBD2
V: TRBV25-1
J: TRBJ2-5
size: -
CDR3: CASSGIAGSWIETQYF
DNA: TGTGCCAGCAGTGGAATAGCGGGCAGTTGGATAGAGACCCAGTACTTC

D: -
V: TRBV7-9
J: TRBJ2-7
size: once
CDR3: CASSTWTSGEQYF
DNA: TGTGCCAGCAGCACCTGGACATCTGGAGAGCAGTACTTC

D: -
V: TRBV5-5
J: TRBJ1-1
size: -
CDR3: CASSLGSITEAFF
DNA: TGTGCCAGCAGCTTGGGGAGTATAACTGAAGCTTTCTTT

D: TRBD1
V: TRBV29-1
J: TRBJ1-6
size: -
CDR3: CSVRQGENSPLHF
DNA: TGCAGCGTGCGACAGGGGGAGAATTCACCCCTCCACTTT

D: -
V: TRBV24-1
J: TRBJ2-1
size: -
CDR3: CATRGGGSSYNEQFF
DNA: TGTGCCACCCGGGGTGGGGGGAGCTCCTACAATGAGCAGTTCTTC

D: -
V: TRBV20-1
J: TRBJ2-7
size: -
CDR3: CSASVDSTGEQYF
DNA: TGCAGTGCTAGTGTCGACTCGACGGGGGAGCAGTACTTC

D: -
V: TRBV4-1
J: TRBJ1-1
size: -
CDR3: CASSQAGDTEAFF
DNA: TGCGCCAGCAGCCAAGCCGGGGACACTGAAGCTTTCTTT

D: -
V: TRBV5-5
J: TRBJ1-5
size: -
CDR3: CASSWTEYSNQPQHF
DNA: TGTGCCAGCAGCTGGACAGAATATAGCAATCAGCCCCAGCATTTT

D: -
V: TRBV7-2
J: TRBJ2-1
size: -
CDR3: CASSSDLISYNEQFF
DNA: TGTGCCAGCAGCTCGGACTTAATTTCCTACAATGAGCAGTTCTTC